These 26 T cell receptor beta chains were all obtained from the same sample, sequenced in a study of blood T cell repertoires in COVID-19. Generated by immunoSEQ multiplex PCR, the TCRdb table keeps only in-frame clones and is missing some. Here the sample spans hundreds of thousands of clones, approximately 86% being singletons. Sample: peripheral blood. The receptors here all came from a man between 65 and 79 years old with acute or convalescent COVID-19.

The chain combines TRBV29-1 with TRBJ2-3; perhaps TRBD1 as D (6 bases). This CDR3 contains 16 residues. V lost 4 bases, J lost 4 bases, and 21 bases lay in between. CDR1 is SQVTM and CDR2 is ANQGSEA in the germline V gene. The CDR3: CSVVGSARGIADTQYF. The CDR3 nucleotides read TGCAGCGTTGTGGGGTCAGCCAGGGGCATAGCAGATACGCAGTATTTT.

For the CDR3, the DNA is TGCGCCAGCAGCCCTAGAAACCTGGGACAGGGGGCCTATCAGTACTTC. Translated, it gives CASSPRNLGQGAYQYF. The genes are TRBV5-1 and TRBJ2-7, with 12 bases matching TRBD1. Unmatched junction bases numbered 15, after V lost 4 bases and J lost 10 bases. The CDR3 is 16 amino acids. Germline CDR1 SGHRS, CDR2 YFSETQ.

This clone has at least ten counts. The chain is built from TRBV7-2 and TRBJ2-2; D ambiguous. Trimming pared 3 bases from V and 6 bases from J, leaving 5 bases between. The germline CDR1 and CDR2 sequences are SGHTA and FQGNSA. The CDR3 consists of 12 residues. CDR3 sequence: CASSFPAGELFF. The CDR3, as DNA: TGTGCCAGCAGCTTTCCAGCCGGGGAGCTGTTTTTT.

This chain connects TRBV5-1 to TRBJ2-7, with TRBD2 matching 10 bases. CDR1 and CDR2 (germline): SGHRS, YFSETQ. The CDR3 spans 14 residues. Trimming cost V 0 bases and J 5 bases; bases outside gene matches: 2. This CDR3 is CASSLVGTSDEQYF. As DNA, the CDR3 is TGCGCCAGCAGCTTGGTTGGGACTAGCGACGAGCAGTACTTC.

The count of this clone is one. The V call is TRBV6-5, the J call TRBJ2-3, with a tentative D call TRBD1 (5 bases). Trimming took 5 bases from V and 3 from J, leaving 15 bases between them. CDR1 and CDR2 from the germline V gene are MNHEY and SVGAGI. This CDR3 contains 15 residues. CDR3 residues: CASSPGPPRTDTQYF. For the CDR3, the DNA is TGTGCCAGCAGTCCAGGGCCTCCTCGGACAGATACGCAGTATTTT.

The gene calls are TRBV4-3 and TRBJ2-2, with a weak D call TRBD2 (5 bases). Germline-derived CDR1 and CDR2 are LGHNA and YSLEER. This CDR3 contains 14 residues. Trimming took off 0 bases at V and 6 bases at J, with 8 bases between the two ends. CDR3: CASSQDPAAGELFF. The DNA of the CDR3 is TGCGCCAGCAGCCAAGATCCAGCGGCCGGGGAGCTGTTTTTT.

The chain carries TRBV30 and TRBJ2-5, with TRBD1 identical over 8 bases. The V segment lost 1 base and the J segment 4 bases; nucleotides outside the gene matches: 2. The CDR3 consists of 13 residues. Germline assignment: CDR1 GTSNPN and CDR2 SVGIG (reference sequence). The CDR3 region has the DNA TGTGCCTGGAGTGCCGACAGGGGAGAGACCCAGTACTTC. Residues: CAWSADRGETQYF.

This chain uses TRBV9 with TRBJ2-3; D possibly corresponds to TRBD2 (5 bases). The CDR3 runs 17 residues. Germline V gene data show CDR1 as SGDLS and CDR2 as YYNGEE. V dropped 0 bases and J dropped 1 base, with 15 bases sitting between them. This CDR3 is CASSVAPTGSGTDTQYF. The CDR3, as DNA: TGTGCCAGCAGCGTAGCTCCTACGGGGTCTGGCACAGATACGCAGTATTTT.

The chain carries TRBV18 and TRBJ2-4, with 8 bases identical to TRBD1. The CDR3 runs to 14 residues. The ends lost 2 bases at V and 9 bases at J; junction bases unmatched: 6. The germline V gene encodes CDR1 KGHSH and CDR2 LQKENI. CDR3 loop: CASSPNGQGSIQYF. The CDR3 nucleotides are TGTGCCAGCTCACCAAACGGACAGGGTTCCATTCAGTACTTC.

The J gene is TRBJ2-5, the V gene TRBV5-1, with 7 positions matching TRBD1. V trimming: 4 bases; J trimming: 5 bases; junction bases outside the gene matches: 11. CDR1 is SGHRS and CDR2 is YFSETQ in the germline V gene. The CDR3 contains 15 residues. CDR3 sequence (DNA): TGCGCCAGCAGCACCGGACAGGCCCGCGGGGAGACCCAGTACTTC. Translation gives CASSTGQARGETQYF.

V gene TRBV28 combines with J gene TRBJ1-2, with D tentatively TRBD1 (5 bases). CDR1 and CDR2 from the germline V gene are MDHEN and SYDVKM. This CDR3 is built from 12 residues. Trimming took 0 bases from V and 8 from J, leaving 7 bases between them. The CDR3 here is CASSLWQGGYTF. The CDR3 region has the DNA TGTGCCAGCAGTTTATGGCAGGGCGGCTACACCTTC.

V and J are TRBV23-1 and TRBJ2-7, with TRBD2 matching over 15 bases. TRBV23-1 is sorted into the ORF group, with uncertain function. The J segment lost 3 bases and the V segment lost 4 bases, leaving 4 bases of the junction unmatched. This CDR3 spans 16 amino acids. CDR3 coding DNA: TGCGCCAGCAGTCTGGGACTAGCGGGAGGAGACTACGAGCAGTACTTC. It encodes CASSLGLAGGDYEQYF.

This clone was observed a single time. The chain is built from TRBV5-6 and TRBJ2-3; TRBD1 is a possible D gene (5 bases). Germline CDR1 and CDR2: SGHDT and YYEEEE. This CDR3 contains 14 residues. The V end was cut by 2 bases, the J end by 2 bases, with 9 bases between. CDR3 nucleotide sequence: TGTGCCAGCAGCTTCGGACAAGACACAGATACGCAGTATTTT. It specifies CASSFGQDTDTQYF. Complete variable domain (other parts from reference TRBV5-6 and TRBJ2-3): DAGVTQSPTHLIKTRGQQVTLRCSPKSGHDTVSWYQQALGQGPQFIFQYYEEEERQRGNFPDRFSGHQFPNYSSELNVNALLLGDSALYLCASSFGQDTDTQYFGPGTRLTVL.

This clone was picked up a small number of times. The J gene is TRBJ1-1, the V gene TRBV23-1, with a tentative D call TRBD1 (6 bases). Being an ORF, TRBV23-1 has a function that is uncertain. The CDR3 sequence is 17 residues long. Trimming removed 0 bases at V and 0 bases at J, with 14 bases between. The CDR3 sequence is CASSQSCGQGMNTEAFF. The CDR3 DNA reads as TGCGCCAGCAGTCAATCCTGCGGGCAGGGGATGAACACTGAAGCTTTCTTT.

The V call is TRBV28, the J call TRBJ2-7, with 7 bases fitting TRBD1. Germline CDR1 MDHEN, CDR2 SYDVKM. CDR3 length: 15 residues. V lost 5 bases and J lost 5; bases outside the gene matches: 12. CDR3 amino acids: CASSRVWDRMNEQYF. The CDR3 DNA reads TGTGCCAGCAGTCGAGTCTGGGACAGAATGAACGAGCAGTACTTC.

V is TRBV4-2 and J is TRBJ1-5; unclear D gene. Trimming cost V 1 base and J 5 bases, with 6 bases left between them. Per germline, CDR1 LGHNA and CDR2 YNFKEQ. This CDR3 contains 13 residues. CDR3 in amino acids: CASSQAEHQPQHF. CDR3 sequence (DNA): TGTGCCAGCAGCCAAGCGGAGCATCAGCCCCAGCATTTT.

This clone was seen only a few times. The chain is built from TRBV10-3 and TRBJ2-3; D might be TRBD1 (6 bases). Between the trimmed V and J ends, which lost 8 bases and 4 bases, there was a span of 13 bases. The CDR3 is 13 residues long. Germline-derived CDR1 and CDR2 are ENHRY and SYGVKD. Here the CDR3 reads CAILRAGADTQYF. As DNA, the CDR3 is TGTGCCATCTTAAGGGCAGGGGCAGATACGCAGTATTTT.

The chain combines TRBV18 with TRBJ2-2; 12 bases line up with TRBD2. The ends lost 3 bases at V and 5 bases at J; junction bases unmatched: 4. Per the germline V gene, CDR1 is KGHSH and CDR2 is LQKENI. This CDR3 contains 16 residues. CDR3 region: CASSPGLAGTTGELFF. The CDR3 nucleotides are TGTGCCAGCTCACCCGGACTAGCGGGGACTACCGGGGAGCTGTTTTTT.

J is TRBJ2-3 and V is TRBV10-1; TRBD1 agrees at 7 bases. The CDR3 extends over 14 amino acids. V trimming: 3 bases; J trimming: 5 bases; junction bases outside the gene matches: 5. Germline CDR1 is WNHNN and CDR2 is SYGVQD (reference sequence). The DNA for the CDR3 is TGCGCCAGCAGTGATAGACAGGGCCTAGATACGCAGTATTTT. This gives the protein CASSDRQGLDTQYF.

The V call is TRBV12-1, the J call TRBJ2-7; TRBD1, the D gene given by the table, was not confirmed from the DNA. TRBV12-1 is tagged as a pseudogene. The CDR3 is 16 residues long. CDR3 sequence reads: CASSFRAGQVIYEQYF. The CDR3 nucleotides read TGTGCCAGCAGCTTTAGGGCTGGACAGGTGATCTACGAGCAGTACTTC.

CDR3 coding DNA: TGTGCCAGCAGTTCAAGAGGTGCCTCTGGAAACACCATATATTTT. It yields the protein CASSSRGASGNTIYF. The genes are TRBV6-5 and TRBJ1-3; D call uncertain. Germline values: CDR1 MNHEY, CDR2 SVGAGI. CDR3 length: 15 residues. The ends were cut back, 4 bases at V and 0 bases at J, with 10 bases in the middle.

V is TRBV9 and J is TRBJ1-3; D remains unclear. Trimming shortened V by 0 bases and J by 4 bases, and 11 bases separated the two germline ends. Germline values: CDR1 SGDLS, CDR2 YYNGEE. The CDR3 has 15 amino acids. The CDR3: CASSVGLSTGNTIYF. The CDR3 DNA sequence: TGTGCCAGCAGCGTAGGCCTCTCGACAGGAAACACCATATATTTT.

This chain links TRBV5-1 with TRBJ2-3, with TRBD1 as a possible D gene (6 bases). The V end was cut by 4 bases, the J end by 0 bases, with 15 bases between. The CDR3 is 16 amino acids. The germline V gene has CDR1 SGHRS and CDR2 YFSETQ. CDR3 in amino acids: CASSPGQTTSTDTQYF. CDR3 in DNA: TGCGCCAGCAGCCCCGGACAGACGACTAGCACAGATACGCAGTATTTT.

V gene TRBV5-1 combines with J gene TRBJ2-1; maybe TRBD2 (6 bases). The CDR3 is 16 amino acids. Germline values: CDR1 SGHRS, CDR2 YFSETQ. V was pared by 4 bases and J by 5 bases, with 19 bases between. CDR3 residues: CASSGGTWKIHNEQFF. For the CDR3, the DNA is TGCGCCAGCAGCGGCGGGACGTGGAAGATTCACAATGAGCAGTTCTTC.

The chain has TRBV3-1 (or the pseudogene TRBV3-2) and TRBJ2-1, with 14 bases matching TRBD2. J was trimmed by 3 bases and V by 1 base; bases with no gene match: 2. Germline V gene lookup returns CDR1 LGHDT and CDR2 YNNKEL (reference sequence). There are 17 residues in the CDR3. This CDR3 reads CASSQGGLAGGYNEQFF. The CDR3 nucleotides are TGTGCCAGCAGCCAAGGTGGACTAGCGGGAGGCTACAATGAGCAGTTCTTC.

The chain carries TRBV5-6 and TRBJ2-2; 8 bases are shared with TRBD1. The trim removed 4 bases at V and 5 bases at J, leaving 4 bases unmatched. This CDR3 is 14 amino acids long. Germline V gene sequence: CDR1 SGHDT, CDR2 YYEEEE. The chain's CDR3 is CASSQDRETGELFF. The CDR3 region has the DNA TGTGCCAGCAGCCAGGACAGGGAAACCGGGGAGCTGTTTTTT. The full variable domain, completed using reference TRBV5-6 and TRBJ2-2, is DAGVTQSPTHLIKTRGQQVTLRCSPKSGHDTVSWYQQALGQGPQFIFQYYEEEERQRGNFPDRFSGHQFPNYSSELNVNALLLGDSALYLCASSQDRETGELFFGEGSRLTVL.